This T cell receptor beta chain is drawn from a study of blood T cell repertoires in COVID-19. Study details: The United States, Italy and Spain provided the acute and convalescent COVID-19 samples. T cells, B-cell-depleted T cells, or PBMCs provided the cDNA or gDNA that served as material.

The CDR3 has 14 residues. Germline CDR1 and CDR2: SGHDT and YYEEEE. Losses at the gene ends were 0 bases for V and 9 bases for J; bases not matched to a gene: 3. Recruitment covered about two dozen US areas and drew participants whose ages spanned about 18 to 89 years. Participants' own reports of clinical history determined their cohort assignment. The protocol was immunoSEQ multiplex PCR, while the TCRdb copy is restricted to in-frame clones and leaves out a portion. The sample has some 270,000 clones, 85% seen once; the top ten hold over 7.5%. Sequenced input: PBMCs or T cells enriched from blood (not recorded which). The source is a woman between 50 and 59 years old with acute COVID-19. The chain links TRBV5-6 to TRBJ1-6, with TRBD1 identical over 7 bases. CDR3 nucleotide sequence: TGTGCCAGCAGCTTGGCAGGGGGACTTTCACCCCTCCACTTT. This gives the protein CASSLAGGLSPLHF.